This T cell receptor (beta chain) is drawn from a study of radiotherapy plus CTLA-4 blockade in lung cancer. Study details: 15% to 20% of enrolled patients responded objectively, and roughly 30% had disease control. Findings and limits, study-wide: Per reports, early blood T cell clone dynamics, plus interferon-beta, forecast response most strongly. Clones derived from tumor TCRs expanded in blood after radiotherapy plus ipilimumab.

Focal radiation with ipilimumab CTLA-4 blockade was given to patients with chemo-refractory metastatic non-small-cell lung cancer. Using immunoSEQ multiplex PCR, the repertoire was profiled, and TCRdb retains in-frame clones only, with some absent. The sample has about 90,000 clones, less than 80% seen once; the top ten hold over 11%. As for this clone: Antigen unknown.

The sample here was peripheral blood, taken from a patient treated with radiotherapy plus ipilimumab. The sequence was collected from a human donor with non-small cell lung cancer that progressed on radiotherapy plus ipilimumab.

CDR3 nucleotide sequence: TGTGCCAGTAGTGACCGGGGAGGGCAGAACACCGGGGAGCTGTTTTTT. It is translated as CASSDRGGQNTGELFF. The rearrangement joins TRBV19 to TRBJ2-2; 7 nucleotides match TRBD2. V shed 5 bases, J shed 1 base, and the junction held 7 bases outside the gene matches. CDR1 is LNHDA and CDR2 is SQIVND in the germline V gene (reference sequence). The CDR3 loop spans 16 amino acids.